This T cell receptor (beta chain) was obtained from a study of tumor-infiltrating lymphocytes in localized non-small cell lung cancer. Whole-study context: The cohort mixed smokers and never-smokers, several histologies, and some post-neoadjuvant-chemotherapy samples. General study findings and limits: Only some patients had TCR sequencing, depending on available tissue.

The table lists this clone with a count of one. The target antigen is unknown. Data came from immunoSEQ multiplex PCR; TCRdb stores just in-frame clones and leaves some out. The sample shows about 16,000 clones, roughly three quarters of them seen only once. Germline V gene sequence: CDR1 SGHNT, CDR2 YYREEE (reference sequence). Trimming took off 0 bases at V and 4 bases at J, with 7 bases between the two ends. The CDR3 is made up of 13 amino acids. Sequenced input: lung tumor tissue. The J gene is TRBJ1-2, the V gene TRBV5-4; the D gene is possibly TRBD1 (5 bases). The origin of this receptor is a human donor with non-small cell lung cancer. The CDR3 sequence: CASSLGGGYGYTF. The CDR3 region has the DNA TGTGCCAGCAGCTTGGGGGGGGGCTATGGCTACACCTTC.